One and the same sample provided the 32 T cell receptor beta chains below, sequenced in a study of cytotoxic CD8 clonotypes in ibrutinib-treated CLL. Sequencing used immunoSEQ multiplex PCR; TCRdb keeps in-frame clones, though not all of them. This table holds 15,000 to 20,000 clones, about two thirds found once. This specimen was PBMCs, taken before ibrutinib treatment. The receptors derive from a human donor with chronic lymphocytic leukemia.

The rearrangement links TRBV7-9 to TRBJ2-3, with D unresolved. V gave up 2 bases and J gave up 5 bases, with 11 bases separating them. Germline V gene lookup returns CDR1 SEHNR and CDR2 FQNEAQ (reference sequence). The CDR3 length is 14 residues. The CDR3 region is CASSLRSEGDTQYF. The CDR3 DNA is TGTGCCAGCAGCTTAAGAAGTGAAGGAGATACGCAGTATTTT. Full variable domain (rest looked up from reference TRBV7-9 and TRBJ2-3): DTGVSQNPRHKITKRGQNVTFRCDPISEHNRLYWYRQTLGQGPEFLTYFQNEAQLEKSRLLSDRFSAERPKGSFSTLEIQRTEQGDSAMYLCASSLRSEGDTQYFGPGTRLTVL.

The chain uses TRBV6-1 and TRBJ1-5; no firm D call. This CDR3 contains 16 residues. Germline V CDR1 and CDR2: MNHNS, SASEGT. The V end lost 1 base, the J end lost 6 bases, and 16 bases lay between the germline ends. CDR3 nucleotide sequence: TGTGCCAGCAGTGAAGTAAGCAGTTCATGGCGTCAGCCCCAGCATTTT. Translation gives CASSEVSSSWRQPQHF.

This chain's CDR3 is CASSTMGVQETQYF. Here the CDR3 DNA reads TGTGCCAGCAGCACCATGGGGGTCCAAGAGACCCAGTACTTC. This rearrangement joins TRBV11-1 to TRBJ2-5; D tentatively reads TRBD1 or TRBD2 (5 bases each). Germline CDR1 and CDR2: SGHAT and FQDESV (reference sequence). V was pared by 5 bases and J by 1 base, with 11 bases between. The CDR3 sequence is 14 residues long. Drawing the rest from reference TRBV11-1 and TRBJ2-5, the complete variable domain is EAEVAQSPRYKITEKSQAVAFWCDPISGHATLYWYRQILGQGPELLVQFQDESVVDDSQLPKDRFSAERLKGVDSTLKIQPAELGDSAMYLCASSTMGVQETQYFGPGTRLLVL.

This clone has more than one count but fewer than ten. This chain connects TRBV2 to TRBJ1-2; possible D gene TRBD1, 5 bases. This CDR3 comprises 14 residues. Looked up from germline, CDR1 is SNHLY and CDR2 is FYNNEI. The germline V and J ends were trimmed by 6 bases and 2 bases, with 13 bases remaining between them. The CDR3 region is CASSLRGSNYGYTF. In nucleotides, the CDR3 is TGTGCCAGCAGCCTTCGGGGGAGCAACTATGGCTACACCTTC.

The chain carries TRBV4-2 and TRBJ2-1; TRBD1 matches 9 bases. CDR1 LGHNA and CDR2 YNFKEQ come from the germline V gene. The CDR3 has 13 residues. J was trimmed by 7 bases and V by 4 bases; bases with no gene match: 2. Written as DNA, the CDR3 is TGTGCCAGCAGCCCAGGACAGGGGAATGAGCAGTTCTTC. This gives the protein CASSPGQGNEQFF.

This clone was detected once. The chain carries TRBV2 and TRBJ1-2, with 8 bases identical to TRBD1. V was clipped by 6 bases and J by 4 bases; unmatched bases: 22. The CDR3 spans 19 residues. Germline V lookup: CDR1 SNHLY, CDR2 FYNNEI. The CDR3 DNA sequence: TGTGCCAGCAGACGCTCTGGAGTTCTACCACGGGACAGGATCTATGGCTACACCTTC. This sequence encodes CASRRSGVLPRDRIYGYTF.

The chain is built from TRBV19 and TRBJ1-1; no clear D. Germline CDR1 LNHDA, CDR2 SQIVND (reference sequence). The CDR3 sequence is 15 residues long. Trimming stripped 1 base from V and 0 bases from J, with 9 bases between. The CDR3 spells CASSIGSNMNTEAFF. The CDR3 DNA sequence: TGTGCCAGTAGTATAGGGTCCAACATGAACACTGAAGCTTTCTTT.

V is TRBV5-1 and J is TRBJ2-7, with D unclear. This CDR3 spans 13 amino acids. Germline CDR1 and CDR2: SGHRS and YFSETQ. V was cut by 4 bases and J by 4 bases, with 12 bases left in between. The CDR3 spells CASSLGRAYEQYF. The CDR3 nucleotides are TGCGCCAGCAGCCTTGGAAGGGCTTACGAGCAGTACTTC.

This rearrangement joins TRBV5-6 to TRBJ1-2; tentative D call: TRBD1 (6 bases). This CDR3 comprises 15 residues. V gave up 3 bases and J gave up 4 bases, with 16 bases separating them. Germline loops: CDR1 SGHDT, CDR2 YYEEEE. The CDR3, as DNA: TGTGCCAGCAGCTGGGTTTTGGACAGAGGCTATGGCTACACCTTC. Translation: CASSWVLDRGYGYTF.

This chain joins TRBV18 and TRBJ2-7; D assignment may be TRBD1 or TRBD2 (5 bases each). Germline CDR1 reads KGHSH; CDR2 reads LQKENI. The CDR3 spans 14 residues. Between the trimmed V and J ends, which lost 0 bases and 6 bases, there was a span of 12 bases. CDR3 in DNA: TGTGCCAGCTCACCACCGGTAGGGACCGCCGAGCAGTACTTC. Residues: CASSPPVGTAEQYF.

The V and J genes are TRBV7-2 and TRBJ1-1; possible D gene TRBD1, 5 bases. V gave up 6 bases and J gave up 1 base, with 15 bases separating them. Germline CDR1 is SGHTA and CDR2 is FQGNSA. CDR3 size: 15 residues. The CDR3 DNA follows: TGTGCCAGCAGTTCAAGGCCGGGGCAGAACACTGAAGCTTTCTTT. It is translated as CASSSRPGQNTEAFF.

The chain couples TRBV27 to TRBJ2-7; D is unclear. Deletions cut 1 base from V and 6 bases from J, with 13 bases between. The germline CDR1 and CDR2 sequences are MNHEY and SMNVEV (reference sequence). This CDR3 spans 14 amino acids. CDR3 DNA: TGTGCCAGCAGTTTATTCCCCGATCTGTCCGAGCAGTACTTC. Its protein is CASSLFPDLSEQYF.

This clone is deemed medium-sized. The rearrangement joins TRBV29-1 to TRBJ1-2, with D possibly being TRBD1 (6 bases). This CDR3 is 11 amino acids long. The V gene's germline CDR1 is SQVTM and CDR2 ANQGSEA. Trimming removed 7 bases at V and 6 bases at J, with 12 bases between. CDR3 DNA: TGCAGCGGAGAACAGGGAAATGGCTACACCTTC. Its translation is CSGEQGNGYTF.

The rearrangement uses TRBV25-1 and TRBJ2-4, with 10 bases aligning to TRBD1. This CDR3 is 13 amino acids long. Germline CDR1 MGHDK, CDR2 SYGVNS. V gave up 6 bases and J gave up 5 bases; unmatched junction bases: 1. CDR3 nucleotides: TGTGCCAGCAGGGGGACAGGGGAAAACATTCAGTACTTC. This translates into CASRGTGENIQYF.

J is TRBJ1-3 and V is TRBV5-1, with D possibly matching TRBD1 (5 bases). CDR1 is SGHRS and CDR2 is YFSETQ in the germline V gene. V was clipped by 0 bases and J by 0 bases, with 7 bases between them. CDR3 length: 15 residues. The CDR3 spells CASSLDGGSGNTIYF. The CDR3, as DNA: TGCGCCAGCAGCTTGGATGGGGGCTCTGGAAACACCATATATTTT. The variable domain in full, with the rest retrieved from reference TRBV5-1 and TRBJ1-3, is KAGVTQTPRYLIKTRGQQVTLSCSPISGHRSVSWYQQTPGQGLQFLFEYFSETQRNKGNFPGRFSGRQFSNSRSEMNVSTLELGDSALYLCASSLDGGSGNTIYFGEGSWLTVV.

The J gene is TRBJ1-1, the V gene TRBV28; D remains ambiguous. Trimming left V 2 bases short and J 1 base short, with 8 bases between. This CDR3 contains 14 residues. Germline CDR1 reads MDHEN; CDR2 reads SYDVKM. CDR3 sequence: CASSLVWKNTEAFF. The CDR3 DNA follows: TGTGCCAGCAGTTTAGTCTGGAAGAACACTGAAGCTTTCTTT.

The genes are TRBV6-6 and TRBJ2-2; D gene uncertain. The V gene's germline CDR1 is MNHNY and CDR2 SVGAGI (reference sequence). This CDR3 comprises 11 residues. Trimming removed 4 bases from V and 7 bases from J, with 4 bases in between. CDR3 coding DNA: TGTGCCAGCAGTTCAAGCGGGGAGCTGTTTTTT. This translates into CASSSSGELFF.

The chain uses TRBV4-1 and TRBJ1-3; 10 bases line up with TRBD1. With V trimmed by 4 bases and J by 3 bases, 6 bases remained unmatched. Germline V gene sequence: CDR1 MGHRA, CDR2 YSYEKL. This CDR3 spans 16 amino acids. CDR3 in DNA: TGCGCCAGCAGCCCAGGGACAGGGGCATATGGAAACACCATATATTTT. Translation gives CASSPGTGAYGNTIYF.

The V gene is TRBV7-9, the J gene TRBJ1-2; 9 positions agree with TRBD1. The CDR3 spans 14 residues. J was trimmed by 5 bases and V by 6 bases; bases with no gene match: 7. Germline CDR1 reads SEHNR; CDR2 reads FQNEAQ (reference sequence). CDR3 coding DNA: TGTGCCAGCAGGTCGGACAGGGGAGGATATGGCTACACCTTC. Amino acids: CASRSDRGGYGYTF.

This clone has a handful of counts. The CDR3 is CASSPSGTTNEQFF. CDR3 DNA: TGTGCCAGCAGCCCCTCAGGGACCACCAATGAGCAGTTCTTC. This chain links TRBV7-6 with TRBJ2-1; D might be TRBD1 or TRBD2, each matching 5 bases. V dropped 5 bases and J dropped 6 bases, with 14 bases sitting between them. This CDR3 region has 14 residues. The germline V gene has CDR1 SGHVS and CDR2 FNYEAQ.

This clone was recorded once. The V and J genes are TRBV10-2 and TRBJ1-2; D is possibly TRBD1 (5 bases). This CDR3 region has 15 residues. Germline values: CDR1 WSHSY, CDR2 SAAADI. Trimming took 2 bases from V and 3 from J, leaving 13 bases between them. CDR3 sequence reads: CASSETGGNDYGYTF. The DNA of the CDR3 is TGCGCCAGCAGTGAGACCGGGGGGAATGACTATGGCTACACCTTC.

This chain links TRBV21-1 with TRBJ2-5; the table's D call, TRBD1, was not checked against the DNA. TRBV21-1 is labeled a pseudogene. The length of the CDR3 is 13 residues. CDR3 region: CASSLGREETQYF. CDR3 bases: TGTGCCAGCAGTTTGGGCAGAGAAGAGACCCAGTACTTC.

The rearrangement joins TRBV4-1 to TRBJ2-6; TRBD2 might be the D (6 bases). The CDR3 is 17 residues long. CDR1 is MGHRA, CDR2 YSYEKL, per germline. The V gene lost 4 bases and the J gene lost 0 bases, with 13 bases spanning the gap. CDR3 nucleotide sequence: TGCGCCAGCAGCCGGAGGGACGACGACTCTGGGGCCAACGTCCTGACTTTC. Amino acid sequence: CASSRRDDDSGANVLTF.

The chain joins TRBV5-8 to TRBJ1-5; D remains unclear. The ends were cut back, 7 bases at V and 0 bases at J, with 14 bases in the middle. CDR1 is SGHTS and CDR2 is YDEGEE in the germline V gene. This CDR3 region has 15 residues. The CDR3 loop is CASSDGGYSNQPQHF. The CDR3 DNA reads TGTGCCAGCTCCGACGGCGGCTATAGCAATCAGCCCCAGCATTTT.

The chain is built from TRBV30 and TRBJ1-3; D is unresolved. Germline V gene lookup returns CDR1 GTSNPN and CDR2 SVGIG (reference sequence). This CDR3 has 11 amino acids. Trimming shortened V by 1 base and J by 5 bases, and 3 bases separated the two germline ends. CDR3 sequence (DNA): TGTGCCTGGAGTGACCGAAACACCATATATTTT. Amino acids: CAWSDRNTIYF.

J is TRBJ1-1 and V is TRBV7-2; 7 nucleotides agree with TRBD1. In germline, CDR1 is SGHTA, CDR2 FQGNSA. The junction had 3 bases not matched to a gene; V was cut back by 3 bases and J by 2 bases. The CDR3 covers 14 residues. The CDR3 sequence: CASSLGQPNTEAFF. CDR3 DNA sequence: TGTGCCAGCAGCTTGGGACAGCCTAACACTGAAGCTTTCTTT.

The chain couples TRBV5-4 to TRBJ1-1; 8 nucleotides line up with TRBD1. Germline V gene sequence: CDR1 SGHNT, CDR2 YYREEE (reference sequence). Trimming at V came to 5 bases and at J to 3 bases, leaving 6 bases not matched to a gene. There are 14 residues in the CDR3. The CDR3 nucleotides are TGTGCCAGCAGTCGACAGGGGCGGGACACTGAAGCTTTCTTT. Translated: CASSRQGRDTEAFF.

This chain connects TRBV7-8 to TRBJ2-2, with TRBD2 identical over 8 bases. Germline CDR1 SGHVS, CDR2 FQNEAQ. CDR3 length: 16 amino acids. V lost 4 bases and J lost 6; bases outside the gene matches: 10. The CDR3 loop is CASSSLGTSSPGELFF. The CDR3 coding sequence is TGTGCCAGCAGCTCCCTAGGGACTAGTTCCCCCGGGGAGCTGTTTTTT.

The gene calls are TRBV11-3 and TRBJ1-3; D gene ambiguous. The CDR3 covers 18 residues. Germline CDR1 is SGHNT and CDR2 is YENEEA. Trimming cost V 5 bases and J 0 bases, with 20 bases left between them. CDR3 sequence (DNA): TGTGCCAGCAGCATTATCTCCCCGGCCATCTTCTCTGGAAACACCATATATTTT. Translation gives CASSIISPAIFSGNTIYF.

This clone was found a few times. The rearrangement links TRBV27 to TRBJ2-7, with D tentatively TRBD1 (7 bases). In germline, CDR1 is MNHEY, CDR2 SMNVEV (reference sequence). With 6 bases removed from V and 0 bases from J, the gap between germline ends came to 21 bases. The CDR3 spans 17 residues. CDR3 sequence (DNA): TGTGCCAGCAGACCCCCAGGGGGGACATTACGCTCCTACGAGCAGTACTTC. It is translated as CASRPPGGTLRSYEQYF.

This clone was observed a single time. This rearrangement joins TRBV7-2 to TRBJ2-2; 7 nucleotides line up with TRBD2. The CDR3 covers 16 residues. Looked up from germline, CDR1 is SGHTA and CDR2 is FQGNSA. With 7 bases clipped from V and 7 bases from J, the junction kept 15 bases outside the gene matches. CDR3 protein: CASKKEAGAPSGELFF. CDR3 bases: TGTGCCAGCAAAAAGGAGGCGGGAGCTCCGAGCGGGGAGCTGTTTTTT. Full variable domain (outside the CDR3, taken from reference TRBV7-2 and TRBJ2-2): GAGVSQSPSNKVTEKGKDVELRCDPISGHTALYWYRQSLGQGLEFLIYFQGNSAPDKSGLPSDRFSAERTGGSVSTLTIQRTQQEDSAVYLCASKKEAGAPSGELFFGEGSRLTVL.

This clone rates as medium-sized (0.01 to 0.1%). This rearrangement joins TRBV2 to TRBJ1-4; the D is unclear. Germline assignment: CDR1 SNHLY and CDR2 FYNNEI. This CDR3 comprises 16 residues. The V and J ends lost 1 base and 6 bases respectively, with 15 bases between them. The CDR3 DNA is TGTGCCAGCAGTGAAGAGCTATCGGGAATTGATGAAAAACTGTTTTTT. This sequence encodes CASSEELSGIDEKLFF.